This TCR beta chain was documented in a study of long-term antiretroviral therapy in people with HIV. It was version v3.0 of the immunoSEQ assay that was run at survey level. Sequencing had a target that covered roughly 35,000-55,000 T-cell genomes per sample. The repertoire was sequenced with immunoSEQ multiplex PCR; TCRdb's copy has only in-frame clones and lacks some. The data show several thousand clones, 70% to 90% seen once. Findings and limits, study-wide: Every time point showed a repertoire led by clones expanded before ART. CDR3 length ranges were narrower in HIV repertoires than in controls.

Details on this clone: Its specificity is not known.

V was pared by 0 bases and J by 9 bases, with 12 bases between. Germline V gene lookup returns CDR1 GTSNPN and CDR2 SVGIG (reference sequence). The CDR3 totals 13 residues. The sequencing used unsorted PBMCs, collected 3.7 years after starting antiretroviral therapy. This clonotype was obtained from a woman between 45 and 60 years old with HIV. This chain links TRBV30 with TRBJ2-1; D is undetermined. Here the CDR3 DNA reads TGTGCCTGGAGTGTAGGGATGTGGGGTGAGCAGTTCTTC. Protein product: CAWSVGMWGEQFF. Supplemented by reference TRBV30 and TRBJ2-1, the full variable domain reads SQTIHQWPATLVQPVGSPLSLECTVEGTSNPNLYWYRQAAGRGLQLLFYSVGIGQISSEVPQNLSASRPQDRQFILSSKKLLLSDSGFYLCAWSVGMWGEQFFGPGTRLTVL.